This T cell receptor beta chain was recovered during a study of blood T cell repertoires in COVID-19. Study background: The analysed material was cDNA or gDNA that came from T cells, B-cell-depleted T cells, or PBMCs.

Authors' processing steps: Estimation of nucleated cell counts relied on the amplification of reference gene primers. The table came from immunoSEQ multiplex PCR; TCRdb's copy has only in-frame clones and leaves some out. That table furnishes V, J and clone size, whereas the DNA furnished D and trimming. The sample lists 260,000 or so clones, more than 70% seen once, with 5.7% in the top ten. This CDR3 contains 15 residues. CDR1 is LNHDA, CDR2 SQIVND, per germline (reference sequence). V shed 4 bases, J shed 6 bases, and the junction held 8 bases outside the gene matches. The clonotype was recovered from a man at least 80 years old with acute or convalescent COVID-19. This chain uses TRBV19 with TRBJ2-1; TRBD1 agrees at 8 bases. Sequencing was done on a sample of peripheral blood. The CDR3 protein is CASSTGQGRVNEQFF. As DNA, the CDR3 is TGTGCCAGTAGTACCGGACAGGGAAGGGTCAATGAGCAGTTCTTC.